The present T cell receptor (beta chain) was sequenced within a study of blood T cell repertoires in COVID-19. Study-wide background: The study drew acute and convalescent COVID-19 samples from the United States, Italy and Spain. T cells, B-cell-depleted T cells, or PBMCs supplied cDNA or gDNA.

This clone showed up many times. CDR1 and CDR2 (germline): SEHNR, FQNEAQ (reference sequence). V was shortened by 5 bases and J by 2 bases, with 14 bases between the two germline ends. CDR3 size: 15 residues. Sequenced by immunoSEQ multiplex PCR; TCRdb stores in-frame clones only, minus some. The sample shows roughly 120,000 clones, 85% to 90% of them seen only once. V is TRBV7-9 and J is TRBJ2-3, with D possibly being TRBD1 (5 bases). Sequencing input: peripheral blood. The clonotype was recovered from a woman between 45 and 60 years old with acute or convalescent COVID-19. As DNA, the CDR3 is TGTGCCAGCAGCCGCGGACAAGCCCTCACAGATACGCAGTATTTT. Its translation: CASSRGQALTDTQYF. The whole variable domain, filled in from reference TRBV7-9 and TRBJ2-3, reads DTGVSQNPRHKITKRGQNVTFRCDPISEHNRLYWYRQTLGQGPEFLTYFQNEAQLEKSRLLSDRFSAERPKGSFSTLEIQRTEQGDSAMYLCASSRGQALTDTQYFGPGTRLTVL.